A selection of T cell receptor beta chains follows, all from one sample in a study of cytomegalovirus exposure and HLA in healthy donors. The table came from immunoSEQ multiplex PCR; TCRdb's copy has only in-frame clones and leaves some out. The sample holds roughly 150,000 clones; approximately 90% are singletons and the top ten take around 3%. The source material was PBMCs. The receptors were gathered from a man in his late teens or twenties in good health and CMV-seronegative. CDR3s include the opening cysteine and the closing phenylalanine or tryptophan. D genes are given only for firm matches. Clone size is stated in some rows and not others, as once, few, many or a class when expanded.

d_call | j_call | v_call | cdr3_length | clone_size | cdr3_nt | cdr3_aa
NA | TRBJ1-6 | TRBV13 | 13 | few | TGTGCCAGCAGCATGGACAGTAATTCACCCCTCCACTTT | CASSMDSNSPLHF
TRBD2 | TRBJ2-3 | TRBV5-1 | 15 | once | TGCGCCAGCAGCTACGGGACTAGCTTGGGCGATACGCAGTATTTT | CASSYGTSLGDTQYF
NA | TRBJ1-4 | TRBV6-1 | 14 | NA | TGTGCCAGTAGAACTATTACGAGGGATGAAAAACTGTTTTTT | CASRTITRDEKLFF
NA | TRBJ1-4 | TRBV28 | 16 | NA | TGTGCCAGCAGGGCGGGCAGAAGAGCAACTAATGAAAAACTGTTTTTT | CASRAGRRATNEKLFF
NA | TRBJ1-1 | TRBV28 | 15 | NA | TGTGCGAACCACGTTGGCACACACATGAACACTGAAGCTTTCTTT | CANHVGTHMNTEAFF
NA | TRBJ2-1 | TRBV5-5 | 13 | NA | TGTGCCAGCAGCTTGAGCAGGGGCAATGAGCAGTTCTTC | CASSLSRGNEQFF
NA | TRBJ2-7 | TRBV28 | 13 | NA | TGTGCCAGCAGAACTGCGGGCCTTCACGAGCAGTACTTC | CASRTAGLHEQYF
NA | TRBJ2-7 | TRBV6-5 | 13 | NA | TGTGCCAGCAGTTACGGCCTCGCAATCGAGCAGTACTTC | CASSYGLAIEQYF
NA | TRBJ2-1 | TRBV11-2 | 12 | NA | TGTGCCAGCAGCCTTTCCAGGAATGAGCAGTTCTTC | CASSLSRNEQFF
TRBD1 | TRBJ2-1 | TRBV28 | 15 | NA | TGTGCCAGCGGTGAAGGGGACAGGGACCACAATGAGCAGTTCTTC | CASGEGDRDHNEQFF
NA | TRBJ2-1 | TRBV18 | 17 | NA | TGTGCCAGCTCATTGCCAGGGTCAACAAGTCTAGACAATGAGCAGTTCTTC | CASSLPGSTSLDNEQFF
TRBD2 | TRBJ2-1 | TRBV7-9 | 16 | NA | TGTGCCAGCAGCCCAAGCTGGACTAGCAAGGGCAATGAGCAGTTCTTC | CASSPSWTSKGNEQFF
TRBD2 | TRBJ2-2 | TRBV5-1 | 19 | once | TGCGCCAGCAGCCCAAGACTAGCGGGGGGTTTTGCGAACACCGGGGAGCTGTTTTTT | CASSPRLAGGFANTGELFF
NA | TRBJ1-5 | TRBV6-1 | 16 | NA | TGTGCCAGCAGTGCATACCCCCAGGGTGGCAATCAGCCCCAGCATTTT | CASSAYPQGGNQPQHF
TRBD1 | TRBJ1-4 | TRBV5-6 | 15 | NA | TGTGCCAGCAGCTTCCCTCAGGGGGCGCGTGAAAAACTGTTTTTT | CASSFPQGAREKLFF